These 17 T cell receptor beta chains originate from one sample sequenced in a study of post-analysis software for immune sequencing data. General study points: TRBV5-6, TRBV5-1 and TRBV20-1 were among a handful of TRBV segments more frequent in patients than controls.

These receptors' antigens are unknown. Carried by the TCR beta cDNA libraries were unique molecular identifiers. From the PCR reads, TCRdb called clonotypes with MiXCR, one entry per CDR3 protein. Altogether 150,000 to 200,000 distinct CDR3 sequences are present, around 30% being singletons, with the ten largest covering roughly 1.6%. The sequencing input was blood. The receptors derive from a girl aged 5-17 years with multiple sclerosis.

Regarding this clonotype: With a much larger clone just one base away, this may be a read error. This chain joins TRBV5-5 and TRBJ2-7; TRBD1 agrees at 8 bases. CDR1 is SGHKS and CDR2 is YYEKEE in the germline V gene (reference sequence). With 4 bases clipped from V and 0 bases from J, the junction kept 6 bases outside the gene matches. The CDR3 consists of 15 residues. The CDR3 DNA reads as TGTGCCAGCAGCCGTCCGGGACAGGCCTCCTACGAGCAGTACTTC. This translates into CASSRPGQASYEQYF.

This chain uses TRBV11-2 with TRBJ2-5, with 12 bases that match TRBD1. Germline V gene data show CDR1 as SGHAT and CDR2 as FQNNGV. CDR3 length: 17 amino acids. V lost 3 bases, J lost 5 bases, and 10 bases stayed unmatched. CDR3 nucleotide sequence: TGTGCCAGCAGCTTGGGGGCGGGACAGGGGGCGATGGAGACCCAGTACTTC. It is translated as CASSLGAGQGAMETQYF. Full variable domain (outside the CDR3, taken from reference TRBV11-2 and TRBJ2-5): EAGVAQSPRYKIIEKRQSVAFWCNPISGHATLYWYQQILGQGPKLLIQFQNNGVVDDSQLPKDRFSAERLKGVDSTLKIQPAKLEDSAVYLCASSLGAGQGAMETQYFGPGTRLLVL.

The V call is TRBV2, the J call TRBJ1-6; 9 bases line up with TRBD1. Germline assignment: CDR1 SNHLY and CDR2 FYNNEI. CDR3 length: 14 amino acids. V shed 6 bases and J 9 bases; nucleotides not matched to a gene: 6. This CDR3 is CASRRDRDRSPLHF. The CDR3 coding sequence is TGTGCCAGCAGGAGGGACAGGGACCGTTCACCCCTCCACTTT.

Here the CDR3 DNA reads TGTGCCACCAGTGATCTCTCAGAGGGCTTAAACACCGGGGAGCTGTTTTTT. It is translated as CATSDLSEGLNTGELFF. The V call is TRBV24-1, the J call TRBJ2-2, with a possible D match to TRBD2 (5 bases). This CDR3 contains 17 residues. CDR1 and CDR2 from the germline V gene are KGHDR and SFDVKD. V was clipped by 3 bases and J by 2 bases, with 15 bases between them.

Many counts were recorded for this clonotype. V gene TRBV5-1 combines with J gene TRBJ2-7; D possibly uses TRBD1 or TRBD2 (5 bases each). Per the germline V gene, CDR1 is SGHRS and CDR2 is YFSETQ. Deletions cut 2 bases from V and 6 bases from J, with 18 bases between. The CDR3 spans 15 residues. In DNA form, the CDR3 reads TGCGCCAGCAGCTTTGGGACCCCTCAGGCGGCCGAGCAGTACTTC. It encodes CASSFGTPQAAEQYF.

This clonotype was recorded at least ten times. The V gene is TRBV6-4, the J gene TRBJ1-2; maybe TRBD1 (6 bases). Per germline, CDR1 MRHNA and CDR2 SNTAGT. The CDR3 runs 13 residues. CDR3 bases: TGTGTTTCCCGGACAGCGCTTAACTATGGCTACACCTTC. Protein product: CVSRTALNYGYTF.

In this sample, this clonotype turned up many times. CDR3 sequence reads: CASSLAGLSYNEQFF. CDR3 DNA: TGCGCCAGCAGCTTGGCGGGCCTCTCCTACAATGAGCAGTTCTTC. V and J are TRBV5-1 and TRBJ2-1; D call uncertain. V dropped 0 bases and J dropped 0 bases, with 7 bases sitting between them. CDR3 length equals 15 residues. Germline CDR1 SGHRS, CDR2 YFSETQ.

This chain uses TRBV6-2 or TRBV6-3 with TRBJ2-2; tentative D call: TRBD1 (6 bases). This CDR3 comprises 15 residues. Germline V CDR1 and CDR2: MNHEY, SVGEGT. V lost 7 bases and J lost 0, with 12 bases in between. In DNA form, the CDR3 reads TGTGCCAGCATTGAGGACAGACCGAACACCGGGGAGCTGTTTTTT. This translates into CASIEDRPNTGELFF.

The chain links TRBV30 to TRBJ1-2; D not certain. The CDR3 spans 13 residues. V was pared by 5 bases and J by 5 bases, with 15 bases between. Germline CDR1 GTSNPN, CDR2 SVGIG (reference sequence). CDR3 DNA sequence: TGTGCCTGGTCACGGGCGGGAAGGTATGGCTACACCTTC. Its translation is CAWSRAGRYGYTF.

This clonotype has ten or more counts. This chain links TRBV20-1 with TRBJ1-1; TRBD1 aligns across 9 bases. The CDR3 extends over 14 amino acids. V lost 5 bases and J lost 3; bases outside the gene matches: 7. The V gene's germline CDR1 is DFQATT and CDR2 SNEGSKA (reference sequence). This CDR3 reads CSAPRWDRDTEAFF. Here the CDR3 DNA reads TGCAGTGCTCCCCGGTGGGACAGGGACACTGAAGCTTTCTTT.

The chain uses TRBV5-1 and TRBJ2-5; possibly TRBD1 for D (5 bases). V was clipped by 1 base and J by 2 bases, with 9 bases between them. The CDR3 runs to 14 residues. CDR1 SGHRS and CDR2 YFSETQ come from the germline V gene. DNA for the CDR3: TGCGCCAGCAGCTTGTCGACAGAGCAAGAGACCCAGTACTTC. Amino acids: CASSLSTEQETQYF.

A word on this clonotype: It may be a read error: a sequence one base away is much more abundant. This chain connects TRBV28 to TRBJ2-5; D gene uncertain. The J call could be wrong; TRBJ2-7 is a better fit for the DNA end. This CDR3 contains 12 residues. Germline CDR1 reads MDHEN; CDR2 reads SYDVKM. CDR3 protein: CASRGSAYEQYF. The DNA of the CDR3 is TGTGCCAGCAGAGGGTCCGCTTACGAGCAGTACTTC.

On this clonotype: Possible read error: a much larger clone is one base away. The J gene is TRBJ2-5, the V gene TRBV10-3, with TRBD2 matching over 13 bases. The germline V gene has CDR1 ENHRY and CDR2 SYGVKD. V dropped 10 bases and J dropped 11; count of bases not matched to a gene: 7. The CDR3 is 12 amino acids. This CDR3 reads CATGTSGNEQYF. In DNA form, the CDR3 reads TGTGCCACCGGGACTAGCGGGAATGAGCAGTACTTC.

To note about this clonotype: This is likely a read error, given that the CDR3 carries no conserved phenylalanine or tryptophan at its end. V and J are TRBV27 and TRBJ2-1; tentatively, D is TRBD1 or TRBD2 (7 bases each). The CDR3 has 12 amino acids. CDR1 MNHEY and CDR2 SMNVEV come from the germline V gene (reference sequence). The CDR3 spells CVSRGGYNEQFV. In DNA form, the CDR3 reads TGTGTCAGCAGGGGGGGTTACAATGAGCAGTTCGTC.

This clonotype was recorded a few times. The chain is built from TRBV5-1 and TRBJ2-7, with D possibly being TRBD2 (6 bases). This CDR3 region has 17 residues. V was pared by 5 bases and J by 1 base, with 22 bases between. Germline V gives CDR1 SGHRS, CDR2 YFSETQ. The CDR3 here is CASRDLISGLLSYEQYF. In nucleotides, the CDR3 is TGCGCCAGCAGGGACCTTATCTCGGGACTCCTATCCTACGAGCAGTACTTC.

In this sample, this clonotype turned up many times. This chain's CDR3 is CATSAGLASTDTQYF. The DNA for the CDR3 is TGTGCCACCAGCGCGGGACTAGCGTCCACAGATACGCAGTATTTT. The chain couples TRBV15 to TRBJ2-3; 10 nucleotides match TRBD2. The germline gives CDR1 LNHNV, CDR2 YYDKDF (reference sequence). The V and J ends lost 5 bases and 2 bases, in that order; junction bases with no gene match: 4. The CDR3 covers 15 residues. Complete variable domain (other parts from reference TRBV15 and TRBJ2-3): DAMVIQNPRYQVTQFGKPVTLSCSQTLNHNVMYWYQQKSSQAPKLLFHYYDKDFNNEADTPDNFQSRRPNTSFCFLDIRSPGLGDTAMYLCATSAGLASTDTQYFGPGTRLTVL.

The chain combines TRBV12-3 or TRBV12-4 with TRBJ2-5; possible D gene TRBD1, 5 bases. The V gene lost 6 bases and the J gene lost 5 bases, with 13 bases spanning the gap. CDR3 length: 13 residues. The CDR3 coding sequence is TGTGCCAGCAGACCAGGGTATTGGGAGACCCAGTACTTC. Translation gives CASRPGYWETQYF.